This T cell receptor beta chain was identified during a study of blood T cells in healthy people across ages. Alongside a J-beta primer mix, a sample-barcoded 5' primer served in a second PCR lasting about 7 to 11 cycles. TCRdb independently ran MiXCR on the 5' RACE reads; one entry per CDR3 protein. The sample holds some 1.1 million distinct CDR3 sequences, roughly two fifths seen once. The table lists this clonotype with a few counts. The germline V and J ends were trimmed by 7 bases and 0 bases, with 15 bases remaining between them. The CDR3 has 16 residues. The rearrangement links TRBV12-3 or TRBV12-4 to TRBJ1-4, with D possibly being TRBD1 (5 bases). The receptor comes from a man aged 18 to 29 in good health. The sequencing input was blood. The CDR3 loop reads CASNRGRGATNEKLFF. Written as DNA, the CDR3 is TGTGCCAGCAATCGCGGTAGGGGAGCAACTAATGAAAAACTGTTTTTT.